The entry below gives a single T cell receptor beta chain sequence along with its context. Its antigen is as yet unknown. Data came from immunoSEQ multiplex PCR; TCRdb stores just in-frame clones and leaves some out. The sample yields about 32,000 clones, around nine tenths seen once. This specimen belongs to a study of OX40 agonist ivuxolimab in advanced cancers. As for the study in general: Patients got intravenous ivuxolimab at 0.01 to 10 mg/kg every 2 weeks. Points from the study as a whole: CD4+ and CD8+ T cells in blood underwent clonal expansion by week 6 at 0.1 to 3.0 mg/kg. The study found among the lowest clonal expansion in partial responders at 0.1-3.0 mg/kg.

Autoimmune disease history or systemic immunosuppression barred patients. Material: CD4+ or CD8+ T cells sorted from blood, obtained in a trial of the OX40 agonist ivuxolimab. This receptor was identified in an adult with an advanced solid tumor such as melanoma, head and neck, liver or kidney cancer.

As DNA, the CDR3 is TGTGCCAGCAGCCAAGGGGACGAGCAGTACTTC. It specifies CASSQGDEQYF. This chain links TRBV4-2 with TRBJ2-7; D uncertain. The CDR3 totals 11 residues. Germline loops: CDR1 LGHNA, CDR2 YNFKEQ. V shed 1 base and J shed 5 bases, with 3 bases lying between them.